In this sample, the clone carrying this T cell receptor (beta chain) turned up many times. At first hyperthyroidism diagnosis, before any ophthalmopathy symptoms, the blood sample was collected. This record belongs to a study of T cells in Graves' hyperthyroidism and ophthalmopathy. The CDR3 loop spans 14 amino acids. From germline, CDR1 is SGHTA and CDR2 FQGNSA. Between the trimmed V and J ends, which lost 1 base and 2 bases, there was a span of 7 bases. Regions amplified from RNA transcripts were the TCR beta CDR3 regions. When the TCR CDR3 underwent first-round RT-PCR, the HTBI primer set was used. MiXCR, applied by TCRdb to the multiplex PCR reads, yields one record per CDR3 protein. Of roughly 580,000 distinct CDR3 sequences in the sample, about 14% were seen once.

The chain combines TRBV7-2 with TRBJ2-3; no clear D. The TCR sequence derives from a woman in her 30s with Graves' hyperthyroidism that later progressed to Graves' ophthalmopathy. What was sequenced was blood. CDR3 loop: CASSLGLYTDTQYF. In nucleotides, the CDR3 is TGTGCCAGCAGCTTAGGCTTATACACAGATACGCAGTATTTT.